A selection of T cell receptor beta chains follows, all from one sample in a study of T cell repertoires in cytomegalovirus infection. TCRdb re-analysed the reads in MiXCR, keeping a single row per CDR3 protein. Of roughly 230,000 distinct CDR3 sequences listed, about 23% are singletons. Sequencing input: CD8+ T cells from PBMCs. The receptors come from a human donor in good health (CMV status not recorded). Some clones in this sample may be carry-over from other donors' samples. The conserved cysteine and the conserved F or W are not part of the CDR3 here. Only part of the rows carry a size: once, few, many, or a class if the clone is expanded.

clone size: many
J gene: TRBJ2-1
V gene: TRBV7-8
CDR3 protein: ASSLAKQGERYNEQF

clone size: .
J gene: TRBJ2-7
V gene: TRBV19
CDR3 protein: ASSSVTAYEQY

clone size: few
J gene: TRBJ1-1
V gene: TRBV15
CDR3 protein: ATSRPGVRNTEAF

clone size: .
J gene: TRBJ2-7
V gene: TRBV5-4
CDR3 protein: ASSFGQTEQY

clone size: .
J gene: TRBJ1-2
V gene: TRBV29-1
CDR3 protein: SVDQGRGYT

clone size: .
J gene: TRBJ1-4
V gene: TRBV9
CDR3 protein: ASSPPRGGQEKLF

clone size: .
J gene: TRBJ2-2
V gene: TRBV29-1
CDR3 protein: SVDGGNTGELF

clone size: .
J gene: TRBJ1-5
V gene: TRBV28
CDR3 protein: ASSRGWGLNQPQH

clone size: few
J gene: TRBJ2-2
V gene: TRBV12-3/TRBV12-4
CDR3 protein: ASSLVGREGTGELF

clone size: .
J gene: TRBJ2-3
V gene: TRBV7-8
CDR3 protein: ASSLTGTGSADTQY

clone size: .
J gene: TRBJ1-4
V gene: TRBV4-2
CDR3 protein: ASSQGSEKLF

clone size: .
J gene: TRBJ1-4
V gene: TRBV20-1
CDR3 protein: SARVPEGAKLF

clone size: .
J gene: TRBJ2-1
V gene: TRBV29-1
CDR3 protein: SVEGSTYNEQF

clone size: many
J gene: TRBJ1-1
V gene: TRBV15
CDR3 protein: ATSLADGEAF

clone size: few
J gene: TRBJ2-1
V gene: TRBV5-4
CDR3 protein: ASSVQNLYNEQF

clone size: .
J gene: TRBJ2-7
V gene: TRBV28
CDR3 protein: ASSSAARVYEQY

clone size: .
J gene: TRBJ2-5
V gene: TRBV7-9
CDR3 protein: AGSFQGSETQY

clone size: few
J gene: TRBJ2-7
V gene: TRBV28
CDR3 protein: ASSFSPRDRVIVGDSYEQY

clone size: many
J gene: TRBJ2-3
V gene: TRBV7-6
CDR3 protein: ASSPGAPWAATDTQY

clone size: .
J gene: TRBJ2-5
V gene: TRBV28
CDR3 protein: ASSLSQVGETQY

clone size: .
J gene: TRBJ2-3
V gene: TRBV20-1
CDR3 protein: SGSHPDTQY

clone size: few
J gene: TRBJ1-2
V gene: TRBV2
CDR3 protein: ASRRQGAGYGYT

clone size: many
J gene: TRBJ2-3
V gene: TRBV2
CDR3 protein: ASSTREDPRADTQY

clone size: .
J gene: TRBJ2-1
V gene: TRBV10-3
CDR3 protein: AISESTTGIGNEQF

clone size: .
J gene: TRBJ2-5
V gene: TRBV5-6
CDR3 protein: VSRWWGLGETQY

clone size: .
J gene: TRBJ2-5
V gene: TRBV12-3/TRBV12-4
CDR3 protein: ASSLALLRTDEETQY

clone size: .
J gene: TRBJ2-4
V gene: TRBV11-2
CDR3 protein: ASSLTPGTDGIQY

clone size: .
J gene: TRBJ1-4
V gene: TRBV29-1
CDR3 protein: SVEDRGDREKLF

clone size: many
J gene: TRBJ2-5
V gene: TRBV2
CDR3 protein: ASSEGGWKGQETQY

clone size: .
J gene: TRBJ2-7
V gene: TRBV5-5
CDR3 protein: ASSLAQFTYEQY

clone size: .
J gene: TRBJ1-5
V gene: TRBV28
CDR3 protein: ASSWTGRSNQPQH

clone size: few
J gene: TRBJ1-5
V gene: TRBV4-1
CDR3 protein: ASSHGTDYSNQPQH

clone size: .
J gene: TRBJ1-1
V gene: TRBV15
CDR3 protein: ATRSDRGTEAF

clone size: .
J gene: TRBJ2-5
V gene: TRBV6-5
CDR3 protein: ASSTPAGSLETQY

clone size: .
J gene: TRBJ2-7
V gene: TRBV20-1
CDR3 protein: SARVINEQY

clone size: .
J gene: TRBJ1-5
V gene: TRBV27
CDR3 protein: ASRTGQYNQPQH

clone size: many
J gene: TRBJ1-1
V gene: TRBV7-2
CDR3 protein: ASSLGQGVMNTEAF

clone size: .
J gene: TRBJ2-2
V gene: TRBV28
CDR3 protein: ASSLLAGVTGELF

clone size: .
J gene: TRBJ1-2
V gene: TRBV29-1
CDR3 protein: SDDMTGLGGYT

clone size: few
J gene: TRBJ2-7
V gene: TRBV19
CDR3 protein: ASSIAAGQTYEQY

clone size: many
J gene: TRBJ2-2
V gene: TRBV7-2
CDR3 protein: ASSLASQVDQNTGELF

clone size: .
J gene: TRBJ2-1
V gene: TRBV5-8
CDR3 protein: ASSLGLAGHNEQF

clone size: .
J gene: TRBJ2-1
V gene: TRBV19
CDR3 protein: ASSSLAERV

clone size: many
J gene: TRBJ1-1
V gene: TRBV3-1
CDR3 protein: ASSQEGGSNTEAF

clone size: few
J gene: TRBJ2-7
V gene: TRBV4-1
CDR3 protein: ASSQALLYEQY

clone size: many
J gene: TRBJ2-1
V gene: TRBV28
CDR3 protein: ASGLGVNEQF

clone size: .
J gene: TRBJ1-6
V gene: TRBV19
CDR3 protein: ASREGTVSVNFPLH

clone size: .
J gene: TRBJ2-6
V gene: TRBV14
CDR3 protein: ASSQSASGANVLT

clone size: many
J gene: TRBJ2-5
V gene: TRBV7-2
CDR3 protein: ASSHRLLVRAEETQY

clone size: many
J gene: TRBJ2-1
V gene: TRBV7-8
CDR3 protein: ASSLTIGLAGPWNEQF